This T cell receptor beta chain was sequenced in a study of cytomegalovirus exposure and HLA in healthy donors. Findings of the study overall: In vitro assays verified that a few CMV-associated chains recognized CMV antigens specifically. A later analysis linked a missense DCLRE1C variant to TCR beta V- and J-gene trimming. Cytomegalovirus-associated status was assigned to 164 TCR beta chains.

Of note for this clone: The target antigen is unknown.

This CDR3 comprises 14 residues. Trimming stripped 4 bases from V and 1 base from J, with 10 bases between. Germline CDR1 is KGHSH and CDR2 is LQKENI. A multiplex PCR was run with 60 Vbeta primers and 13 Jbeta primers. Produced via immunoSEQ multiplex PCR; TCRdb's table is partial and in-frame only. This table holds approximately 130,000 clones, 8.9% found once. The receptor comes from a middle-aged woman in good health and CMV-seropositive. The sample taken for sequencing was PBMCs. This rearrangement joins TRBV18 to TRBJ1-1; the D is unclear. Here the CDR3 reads CASSLADQNTEAFF. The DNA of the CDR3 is TGTGCCAGCTCACTAGCAGACCAGAACACTGAAGCTTTCTTT.